This T cell receptor (beta chain) is drawn from a study of identical twins. Unique molecular identifiers were in the cDNA, with template-switch universal primer binding. TCRdb re-derived calls from the 5' RACE reads in MiXCR, one entry per CDR3 protein. The table includes some 190,000 distinct CDR3 sequences, 15% detected once. Trimming at V came to 8 bases and at J to 7 bases, leaving 9 bases not matched to a gene. The CDR3 covers 14 residues. This clonotype was observed a handful of times. This sample was also put to use in a study of T cells expressing NK-cell markers.

The chain has TRBV12-3 or TRBV12-4 and TRBJ2-1; 9 positions agree with TRBD2. The receptor was isolated from a young woman in good health. The sample was CD8+ T cells sorted from blood. CDR3 loop: CASLSGGWGNEQFF. CDR3 nucleotides: TGTGCCAGCCTAAGCGGGGGGTGGGGGAATGAGCAGTTCTTC.